This T cell receptor (beta chain) is from a study of blood T cell repertoires in COVID-19 (TCRdb year 2020). In terms of the full investigation: The collaborator samples originated in the United States, Italy and Spain and spanned the acute and convalescent phases of COVID-19. Subjects who had been exposed to COVID-19, were actively infected with it, or had recovered from it provided the deeply sampled blood TCRbeta repertoires that made up the dataset. Where available, HLA class I and class II types were taken from metadata supplied by the sample provider and were not determined by assay-based typing. The prospective study material was composed of cDNA or gDNA derived from T cells, B-cell-depleted T cells, or PBMCs. Sample metadata almost always included a de-identified subject ID, COVID-19 status, age in years and sex. The repertoires were released in a freely available public database meant as a resource for research on the immune response to SARS-CoV-2. Samples were obtained from the ongoing ImmuneRACE study (first 160 participants) and from over 1,000 subjects provided by 6 global collaborators.

Study-wide conclusions, independent of this receptor: The quantity of clinical and demographic metadata differed by source and by participant and was supplied without curation.

A second Seattle source provided samples from volunteer blood donors who had recovered from COVID-19. Each collaborating institution followed its own protocols to collect whole blood in K2EDTA tubes. For TCRbeta analysis, collaborators shipped samples as frozen whole blood, isolated PBMCs, or DNA extracted from either of those sample types. Looking up the germline V gene yields CDR1 MDHEN and CDR2 SYDVKM. The V and J ends are trimmed by 8 bases and 4 bases, leaving 17 bases between them. Reading from cysteine to phenylalanine, the CDR3 counts 14 amino acids. Kept here is only the CDR3 DNA, which spans 42 bases and is read in frame from base 1. TCRbeta CDR3 regions were amplified from genomic DNA using the immunoSEQ Assay, a bias-controlled multiplex PCR. In the source study's methods: The number of nucleated cells in each sample was estimated by amplification of reference gene primers within the assay. Sequence reads were collapsed and filtered to measure the absolute abundance of every unique TCRbeta CDR3 rearrangement. For each sample, productive Simpson clonality was calculated as the square root of Simpson's diversity index across productive rearrangements. TCRdb stores this immuneACCESS table with in-frame sequences only. Part of the clones is absent; in the studies checked, under half of the shortfall reflects unresolved V genes, and no reason is known for the rest. V and J calls and clone size are as listed in that table; D and trimming were resolved from the DNA. The sample table contains about 300,000 clones; only one count was recorded for roughly 88% of them. The leading ten clones occupy 5.5% to 8.5% of the sample.

Of note for this clone: Its antigen target is currently unknown. No base quality values were provided; no much bigger clone lies one nucleotide off.

The V and J genes are TRBV28 and TRBJ2-5; TRBD2 is a possible D gene, resting on 7 matching bases. Sequenced sample: peripheral blood. This clonotype was sampled from a woman in her 30s who had recovered from COVID-19. The CDR3 protein is CASRVGGAPETQYF. The DNA is as follows: TGTGCCAGCCGGGTTGGGGGGGCCCCAGAGACCCAGTACTTC.